This section outlines one T cell receptor (beta chain) sequence together with its context. Its target is not known. The method was immunoSEQ multiplex PCR; TCRdb's version includes in-frame clones alone and lacks a portion of them. Of some 70,000 clones listed, about four fifths are singletons. In chemo-refractory metastatic non-small-cell lung cancer, patients got ipilimumab CTLA-4 blockade together with focal radiation. This sample was included in a study of radiotherapy plus CTLA-4 blockade in lung cancer. Overall study context: Objective response rate was 18%; disease control rate, less than 40%. General observations from the study: Early blood T cell clone changes and increased post-radiation serum interferon-beta were reportedly the strongest response predictors.

CDR3 length: 14 residues. The V and J ends lost 5 bases and 7 bases respectively, with 18 bases between them. Germline V gene data show CDR1 as LNHDA and CDR2 as SQIVND (reference sequence). The starting material was peripheral blood, obtained from a patient treated with radiotherapy plus ipilimumab. The chain employs TRBV19 and TRBJ2-7; a weak D match, TRBD2 (5 bases). The clonotype comes from a human donor with non-small cell lung cancer who had a partial response to radiotherapy plus ipilimumab. CDR3 nucleotides: TGTGCCAGTAGTGCACCCGGGATCAAAGGGGAGCAGTACTTC. Translated: CASSAPGIKGEQYF.